These T cell receptor beta chains were read from a single sample in a study of control samples from healthy donors and cancer patients. TCRdb's table, derived via immunoSEQ multiplex PCR, lists solely in-frame clones and lacks some. The data hold approximately 120,000 clones, with roughly 84% observed a single time. Input material: blood. The receptors come from a man in his forties in good health. The CDR3 runs from the conserved cysteine through the conserved F or W. D genes are given only for firm matches. Size tells how often a clone was seen (once, few, many) or the class of an expanded clone, and some rows leave it out.

d_gene: NA; j_gene: TRBJ1-5; v_gene: TRBV13; abundance: NA; CDR3aa: CASSLGVYSNQPQHF; CDR3nt: TGTGCCAGCAGCTTAGGAGTGTATAGCAATCAGCCCCAGCATTTT
d_gene: TRBD2; j_gene: TRBJ2-3; v_gene: TRBV24-1; abundance: NA; CDR3aa: CATSPPAGLADTQYF; CDR3nt: TGTGCCACCAGTCCCCCAGCGGGGTTAGCAGATACGCAGTATTTT
d_gene: TRBD2; j_gene: TRBJ2-5; v_gene: TRBV4-1; abundance: NA; CDR3aa: CASSRDSGGLGTQYF; CDR3nt: TGCGCCAGCAGCCGGGATAGCGGGGGGCTGGGGACCCAGTACTTC
d_gene: NA; j_gene: TRBJ2-5; v_gene: TRBV12-3/TRBV12-4; abundance: NA; CDR3aa: CASSLTEETQYF; CDR3nt: TGTGCCAGCAGTTTAACGGAAGAGACCCAGTACTTC
d_gene: TRBD1; j_gene: TRBJ2-7; v_gene: TRBV19; abundance: NA; CDR3aa: CASSLTDRGYEQYF; CDR3nt: TGTGCCAGTAGCCTGACTGACAGGGGCTACGAGCAGTACTTC
d_gene: NA; j_gene: TRBJ2-2; v_gene: TRBV29-1; abundance: NA; CDR3aa: CSARVDGTGELFF; CDR3nt: TGCAGCGCGAGGGTGGATGGGACCGGGGAGCTGTTTTTT
d_gene: TRBD1; j_gene: TRBJ1-4; v_gene: TRBV11-2; abundance: NA; CDR3aa: CATAGGTNEKLFF; CDR3nt: TGTGCCACCGCAGGGGGAACTAATGAAAAACTGTTTTTT
d_gene: NA; j_gene: TRBJ1-1; v_gene: TRBV2; abundance: once; CDR3aa: CASRLGWGTEAFF; CDR3nt: TGTGCCAGCCGCCTCGGGTGGGGCACTGAAGCTTTCTTT
d_gene: NA; j_gene: TRBJ1-2; v_gene: TRBV4-3; abundance: NA; CDR3aa: CASSQDFRVNYGYTF; CDR3nt: TGCGCCAGCAGCCAAGATTTCCGGGTTAACTATGGCTACACCTTC
d_gene: NA; j_gene: TRBJ2-7; v_gene: TRBV7-9; abundance: few; CDR3aa: CASSLVSDEQYF; CDR3nt: TGTGCCAGCAGCTTAGTCTCGGACGAGCAGTACTTC
d_gene: TRBD2; j_gene: TRBJ2-1; v_gene: TRBV9; abundance: NA; CDR3aa: CASSASRGGSSYNEQFF; CDR3nt: TGTGCCAGCAGCGCAAGTCGCGGGGGGAGCTCCTACAATGAGCAGTTCTTC
d_gene: TRBD1; j_gene: TRBJ1-6; v_gene: TRBV6-6; abundance: NA; CDR3aa: CASSYGQGVKSPLHF; CDR3nt: TGTGCCAGCAGTTATGGACAGGGTGTAAAATCACCCCTCCACTTT
d_gene: NA; j_gene: TRBJ2-7; v_gene: TRBV30; abundance: NA; CDR3aa: CAWSPGHDYEQYF; CDR3nt: TGTGCCTGGAGTCCGGGACACGACTACGAGCAGTACTTC
d_gene: TRBD1; j_gene: TRBJ2-5; v_gene: TRBV19; abundance: NA; CDR3aa: CASSNSGQGRQETQYF; CDR3nt: TGTGCCAGTAGTAACTCCGGACAGGGCCGCCAAGAGACCCAGTACTTC
d_gene: TRBD2; j_gene: TRBJ2-7; v_gene: TRBV3-1/TRBV3-2; abundance: many; CDR3aa: CASSSRTRSEQYF; CDR3nt: TGTGCCAGCAGCTCACGGACTAGGTCCGAGCAGTACTTC
d_gene: NA; j_gene: TRBJ1-1; v_gene: TRBV24-1; abundance: NA; CDR3aa: CATRVSPTLNTEAFF; CDR3nt: TGTGCCACCAGGGTCTCACCGACCCTGAACACTGAAGCTTTCTTT
d_gene: NA; j_gene: TRBJ2-5; v_gene: TRBV4-1; abundance: NA; CDR3aa: CASSNGGEDQYF; CDR3nt: TGCGCCAGCAGTAACGGGGGAGAGGACCAGTACTTC
d_gene: NA; j_gene: TRBJ2-3; v_gene: TRBV10-3; abundance: NA; CDR3aa: CAISVRGTDTQYF; CDR3nt: TGTGCCATCAGTGTGCGGGGCACAGATACGCAGTATTTT
d_gene: NA; j_gene: TRBJ1-1; v_gene: TRBV6-5; abundance: NA; CDR3aa: CASPRGGVQNTEAFF; CDR3nt: TGTGCCAGCCCCCGGGGAGGGGTTCAGAACACTGAAGCTTTCTTT
d_gene: NA; j_gene: TRBJ2-1; v_gene: TRBV10-3; abundance: once; CDR3aa: CAISDYPSDEQFF; CDR3nt: TGTGCCATCAGTGACTACCCTAGCGATGAGCAGTTCTTC
d_gene: NA; j_gene: TRBJ1-2; v_gene: TRBV19; abundance: few; CDR3aa: CASALARSYGYTF; CDR3nt: TGTGCCAGTGCCCTCGCCAGAAGCTATGGCTACACCTTC
d_gene: NA; j_gene: TRBJ1-2; v_gene: TRBV30; abundance: NA; CDR3aa: CAWSVLRWEGYTF; CDR3nt: TGTGCCTGGAGTGTCCTTAGGTGGGAGGGCTACACCTTC
d_gene: TRBD1; j_gene: TRBJ2-3; v_gene: TRBV7-8; abundance: NA; CDR3aa: CASSSRDRGGTDTQYF; CDR3nt: TGTGCCAGCAGCTCCCGGGACAGGGGGGGGACAGATACGCAGTATTTT
d_gene: NA; j_gene: TRBJ2-7; v_gene: TRBV3-1/TRBV3-2; abundance: NA; CDR3aa: CASSQVPGTIYEQYF; CDR3nt: TGTGCCAGCAGCCAAGTCCCCGGGACAATCTACGAGCAGTACTTC
d_gene: NA; j_gene: TRBJ1-1; v_gene: TRBV4-2; abundance: few; CDR3aa: CASSTMNTEAFF; CDR3nt: TGTGCCAGCAGCACGATGAACACTGAAGCTTTCTTT
d_gene: NA; j_gene: TRBJ1-6; v_gene: TRBV25-1; abundance: NA; CDR3aa: CASSERWEFDNSPLHF; CDR3nt: TGTGCCAGCAGTGAAAGGTGGGAGTTCGATAATTCACCCCTCCACTTT
d_gene: NA; j_gene: TRBJ2-5; v_gene: TRBV2; abundance: NA; CDR3aa: CASRHLAGQQETQYF; CDR3nt: TGTGCCAGCAGGCACTTGGCCGGACAGCAAGAGACCCAGTACTTC
d_gene: NA; j_gene: TRBJ1-2; v_gene: TRBV7-2; abundance: NA; CDR3aa: CASSLSLRGRETRGYTF; CDR3nt: TGTGCCAGCAGCTTATCGTTACGGGGCAGGGAGACGCGGGGCTACACCTTC
d_gene: TRBD2; j_gene: TRBJ2-1; v_gene: TRBV9; abundance: once; CDR3aa: CASSDDRGLAGDEQFF; CDR3nt: TGTGCCAGCAGCGACGACCGGGGACTAGCGGGGGATGAGCAGTTCTTC
d_gene: NA; j_gene: TRBJ1-4; v_gene: TRBV15; abundance: NA; CDR3aa: CATSRDGGFSEKLFF; CDR3nt: TGTGCCACCAGCAGAGATGGGGGGTTTAGTGAAAAACTGTTTTTT
d_gene: TRBD1; j_gene: TRBJ1-5; v_gene: TRBV6-2/TRBV6-3; abundance: NA; CDR3aa: CASSGTGGVNQPQHF; CDR3nt: TGTGCCAGCAGTGGTACAGGGGGAGTCAATCAGCCCCAGCATTTT
d_gene: NA; j_gene: TRBJ1-1; v_gene: TRBV7-2; abundance: NA; CDR3aa: CASSPQGTEAFF; CDR3nt: TGTGCCAGCAGCCCTCAGGGCACTGAAGCTTTCTTT
d_gene: NA; j_gene: TRBJ2-7; v_gene: TRBV11-3; abundance: NA; CDR3aa: CASSPRRSSYEQYF; CDR3nt: TGTGCCAGCAGCCCCAGGCGGAGCTCCTACGAGCAGTACTTC
d_gene: NA; j_gene: TRBJ1-1; v_gene: TRBV12-5; abundance: once; CDR3aa: CASGLLLEARPKFGTEAFF; CDR3nt: TGTGCTAGTGGTTTGCTACTCGAGGCAAGGCCAAAATTCGGCACTGAAGCTTTCTTT
d_gene: TRBD2; j_gene: TRBJ2-2; v_gene: TRBV30; abundance: NA; CDR3aa: CAWRGLAGASTGELFF; CDR3nt: TGTGCCTGGAGAGGTCTAGCGGGGGCCAGCACCGGGGAGCTGTTTTTT